One sample yielded the 32 T cell receptor beta chains listed below, sequenced in a study of blood T cell repertoires in COVID-19. Data came from immunoSEQ multiplex PCR; TCRdb stores just in-frame clones and leaves some out. The repertoire holds under 300,000 clones, with about 88% as singletons. The sequencing input was peripheral blood. These receptors came from a human donor with COVID-19, enrolled during active disease. The donor label of this sample is uncertain.

The chain joins TRBV24-1 to TRBJ1-5; possibly TRBD1 for D (6 bases). This CDR3 contains 14 residues. Trimming took off 9 bases at V and 6 bases at J, with 17 bases between the two ends. Germline assignment: CDR1 KGHDR and CDR2 SFDVKD. CDR3 in DNA: TGTGCCACCCAACTGACAGGAGATGGTCAGCCCCAGCATTTT. This translates into CATQLTGDGQPQHF.

The chain joins TRBV4-1 to TRBJ1-1; D is possibly TRBD1 (6 bases). Germline assignment: CDR1 MGHRA and CDR2 YSYEKL. This CDR3 has 14 amino acids. Between the trimmed V and J ends, which lost 0 bases and 4 bases, there was a span of 9 bases. CDR3 DNA: TGCGCCAGCAGCCAAGAGGGGGCGGTCACTGAAGCTTTCTTT. Translating gives CASSQEGAVTEAFF.

This clone was seen only once. The chain is built from TRBV29-1 and TRBJ2-1, with 14 bases that match TRBD2. Germline V gene sequence: CDR1 SQVTM, CDR2 ANQGSEA. V gave up 6 bases and J gave up 7 bases; unmatched junction bases: 11. This CDR3 region has 16 residues. DNA for the CDR3: TGCAGCGTAACGGGACTAGCGGGAGCAAGGAGGAATGAGCAGTTCTTC. This codes for CSVTGLAGARRNEQFF.

Remarks on this clone: Other DNA sequences in the same sample also yield this CDR3. This chain links TRBV7-3 with TRBJ2-1; 11 bases map to TRBD2. This CDR3 region has 14 residues. V lost 5 bases and J lost 4; bases outside the gene matches: 1. Germline-derived CDR1 and CDR2 are SGHTA and FQGTGA. The CDR3 coding sequence is TGTGCCAGCAGCCCTAGCGGGGGGTACAATGAGCAGTTCTTC. Its protein product is CASSPSGGYNEQFF.

V is TRBV4-1 and J is TRBJ1-3; D unclear. From germline, CDR1 is MGHRA and CDR2 YSYEKL. Trimming removed 2 bases at V and 0 bases at J, with 8 bases between. The CDR3 has 15 residues. The CDR3 here is CASSQRSDSGNTIYF. The CDR3 nucleotides read TGCGCCAGCAGCCAACGGTCTGACTCTGGAAACACCATATATTTT.

The chain links TRBV6-6 to TRBJ2-7; 7 positions match TRBD2. The germline V gene has CDR1 MNHNY and CDR2 SVGAGI (reference sequence). The CDR3 contains 15 residues. The V and J ends lost 2 bases and 6 bases, in that order; junction bases with no gene match: 10. The CDR3 DNA reads as TGTGCCAGCAGTTACGGAGGGGCGGGGGATCTCGAGCAGTACTTC. Amino acid sequence: CASSYGGAGDLEQYF.

The chain employs TRBV19 and TRBJ2-1; TRBD2 aligns across 10 bases. V shed 8 bases, J shed 7 bases, and the junction held 17 bases outside the gene matches. CDR3 size: 17 residues. The germline V gene has CDR1 LNHDA and CDR2 SQIVND (reference sequence). CDR3 sequence: CASVKGGSGRAINEQFF. DNA for the CDR3: TGTGCCAGTGTCAAGGGGGGAAGCGGGAGGGCCATTAATGAGCAGTTCTTC.

The V and J genes are TRBV28 and TRBJ1-5; maybe TRBD1 (5 bases). With 5 bases removed from V and 0 bases from J, the gap between germline ends came to 14 bases. The CDR3 consists of 16 residues. Germline values: CDR1 MDHEN, CDR2 SYDVKM. For the CDR3, the DNA is TGTGCCAGCAGTACCCTTTGGGGCGATAGCAATCAGCCCCAGCATTTT. Its protein is CASSTLWGDSNQPQHF.

This chain joins TRBV3-1 (or the pseudogene TRBV3-2) and TRBJ1-2; D call uncertain. CDR3 length equals 15 residues. Looked up from germline, CDR1 is LGHDT and CDR2 is YNNKEL (reference sequence). Trimming took 0 bases from V and 8 from J, leaving 16 bases between them. The CDR3 coding sequence is TGTGCCAGCAGCCAAGATGGCGGACGCGCGGGGGGCTACACCTTC. This encodes CASSQDGGRAGGYTF.

This sequence joins TRBV5-1 and TRBJ2-7; the D gene is possibly TRBD1 (6 bases). Germline V lookup: CDR1 SGHRS, CDR2 YFSETQ. This CDR3 has 15 amino acids. Trimming shortened V by 7 bases and J by 5 bases, and 22 bases separated the two germline ends. Here the CDR3 reads CASFVRTVEWDEQYF. CDR3 bases: TGCGCCAGCTTTGTGCGGACAGTCGAGTGGGACGAGCAGTACTTC.

The chain uses TRBV5-1 and TRBJ1-4; the D is unclear. V lost 1 base to trimming and J lost 0 bases, with 7 bases between them. This CDR3 is built from 15 residues. Germline V gives CDR1 SGHRS, CDR2 YFSETQ. CDR3 DNA: TGCGCCAGCAGCTTGTGGGCAGCAACTAATGAAAAACTGTTTTTT. This codes for CASSLWAATNEKLFF.

This clone appeared a single time. The genes are TRBV15 and TRBJ2-1; 8 nucleotides match TRBD2. From germline, CDR1 is LNHNV and CDR2 YYDKDF (reference sequence). This CDR3 has 19 amino acids. The V and J ends lost 0 bases and 1 base, in that order; junction bases with no gene match: 11. The CDR3 is CATSRDLPGTSSSYNEQFF. CDR3 bases: TGTGCCACCAGCAGAGATCTCCCCGGGACTAGTAGTTCCTACAATGAGCAGTTCTTC.

The chain uses TRBV7-3 and TRBJ2-1; TRBD2 is a possible D gene (6 bases). The CDR3 contains 14 residues. The V and J ends lost 0 bases and 3 bases respectively, with 6 bases between them. Germline values: CDR1 SGHTA, CDR2 FQGTGA. CDR3 coding DNA: TGTGCCAGCAGCTTAACGGGAGGCTACAATGAGCAGTTCTTC. Translation: CASSLTGGYNEQFF.

The chain couples TRBV28 to TRBJ2-1; 8 bases map to TRBD1. V lost 2 bases and J lost 2; bases outside the gene matches: 5. The CDR3 has 16 residues. Germline values: CDR1 MDHEN, CDR2 SYDVKM. The CDR3 sequence: CASSLAGGTPYNEQFF. The CDR3 bases are TGTGCCAGCAGTTTAGCAGGGGGCACCCCCTACAATGAGCAGTTCTTC.

The J gene is TRBJ1-5, the V gene TRBV25-1; TRBD1 aligns across 7 bases. Losses at the gene ends were 6 bases for V and 5 bases for J; bases not matched to a gene: 4. This CDR3 is 13 amino acids long. Germline V lookup: CDR1 MGHDK, CDR2 SYGVNS. DNA of the CDR3: TGTGCCAGCAGGGGGACAGATCATCAGCCCCAGCATTTT. Its translation is CASRGTDHQPQHF.

This chain uses TRBV28 with TRBJ2-2; the D is unclear. Per germline, CDR1 MDHEN and CDR2 SYDVKM. The V and J ends lost 6 bases and 8 bases respectively, with 13 bases between them. This CDR3 spans 13 amino acids. The CDR3 sequence: CASSGLVVGELFF. Here the CDR3 DNA reads TGTGCCAGCAGCGGGTTAGTAGTTGGGGAGCTGTTTTTT.

The V call is TRBV5-1, the J call TRBJ2-1; the D gene is possibly TRBD1 (5 bases). CDR3 length: 15 residues. From germline, CDR1 is SGHRS and CDR2 YFSETQ. V was trimmed by 1 base and J by 4 bases, leaving 12 bases between them. As DNA, the CDR3 is TGCGCCAGCAGCTTGTCGGACAACCTATACAATGAGCAGTTCTTC. Its protein is CASSLSDNLYNEQFF.

This clone occurred once. The rearrangement joins TRBV11-3 to TRBJ2-3; TRBD2 matches 9 bases. The CDR3 runs to 16 residues. V was clipped by 1 base and J by 5 bases; unmatched bases: 7. Germline CDR1 reads SGHNT; CDR2 reads YENEEA. CDR3 coding DNA: TGTGCCAGCAGCTTAGGCGGGAGGGCCGAGGGAGATACGCAGTATTTT. It yields the protein CASSLGGRAEGDTQYF.

Here the CDR3 DNA reads TGCGCCAGCAGCCAGGGACAGACTTGGGAAAAACTGTTTTTT. Translation gives CASSQGQTWEKLFF. The V gene is TRBV4-1, the J gene TRBJ1-4; 7 bases fit TRBD1. Germline lookup yields CDR1 MGHRA and CDR2 YSYEKL. This CDR3 spans 14 amino acids. The V segment lost 3 bases and the J segment 8 bases; nucleotides outside the gene matches: 6.

J is TRBJ2-1 and V is TRBV7-9; 7 nucleotides agree with TRBD2. The CDR3 has 15 amino acids. Germline CDR1 reads SEHNR; CDR2 reads FQNEAQ (reference sequence). V was pared by 5 bases and J by 9 bases, with 13 bases of the junction left unmatched. CDR3 in amino acids: CASSAGLPGNGEQFF. The CDR3 DNA is TGTGCCAGCAGCGCGGGACTACCTGGTAATGGTGAGCAGTTCTTC.

In its sample, this clone was seen once. The chain employs TRBV12-3 or TRBV12-4 and TRBJ1-5, with 7 nucleotides matching TRBD1. Trimming removed 6 bases from V and 6 bases from J; junction bases left unmatched: 5. This CDR3 comprises 13 residues. The CDR3 here is CASSLDRVQPQHF. For the CDR3, the DNA is TGTGCCAGCAGCCTAGACAGGGTTCAGCCCCAGCATTTT.

This clone came up many times. The V call is TRBV5-1, the J call TRBJ1-3, with D perhaps matching TRBD1 (5 bases). V lost 0 bases to trimming and J lost 9 bases, with 25 bases between them. Germline V lookup: CDR1 SGHRS, CDR2 YFSETQ. This CDR3 spans 18 amino acids. The CDR3 DNA follows: TGCGCCAGCAGCTTGGGGTTAGGGGCTACCTCTGGAAACATCACCATATATTTT. Protein sequence: CASSLGLGATSGNITIYF.

This chain links TRBV29-1 with TRBJ2-2; D is perhaps TRBD2 (6 bases). Between the trimmed V and J ends, which lost 2 bases and 4 bases, there was a span of 11 bases. Per the germline V gene, CDR1 is SQVTM and CDR2 is ANQGSEA. This CDR3 is built from 14 residues. The CDR3 sequence: CSVEPGVTTGELFF. The CDR3 nucleotides are TGCAGCGTTGAACCGGGGGTGACCACCGGGGAGCTGTTTTTT.

This chain joins TRBV11-2 and TRBJ2-1; the D is unclear. The CDR3 totals 13 residues. Trimming removed 1 base at V and 6 bases at J, with 7 bases between. Germline assignment: CDR1 SGHAT and CDR2 FQNNGV. For the CDR3, the DNA is TGTGCCAGCAGCTTAGCTCTTTCCAATGAGCAGTTCTTC. Its translation: CASSLALSNEQFF.

Only a few counts were recorded for this clone. The V gene is TRBV5-1, the J gene TRBJ1-2, with a tentative D call TRBD1 (6 bases). CDR1 is SGHRS and CDR2 is YFSETQ in the germline V gene. The V end was cut by 0 bases, the J end by 3 bases, with 9 bases between. The CDR3 totals 14 residues. Written as DNA, the CDR3 is TGCGCCAGCAGCTTGGATCAGGGGCACTATGGCTACACCTTC. This codes for CASSLDQGHYGYTF.

This clone came up once. The chain recombines TRBV7-2 with TRBJ2-7; 8 bases match TRBD2. The germline V gene has CDR1 SGHTA and CDR2 FQGNSA. The V and J ends lost 5 bases and 5 bases, in that order; junction bases with no gene match: 14. There are 16 residues in the CDR3. The CDR3 nucleotides are TGTGCCAGCAGCCCCCGAAAGAGCGGGAGAACCCACGAGCAGTACTTC. Its translation is CASSPRKSGRTHEQYF.

The rearrangement uses TRBV30 and TRBJ1-3; 8 bases are a match to TRBD1. V shed 8 bases and J 4 bases; nucleotides not matched to a gene: 7. Germline V CDR1 and CDR2: GTSNPN, SVGIG (reference sequence). CDR3 length: 13 amino acids. The CDR3 region has the DNA TGTGCCACCCAGGGGGCGGAAGGAAACACCATATATTTT. It yields the protein CATQGAEGNTIYF.

V usage is TRBV30 and J usage is TRBJ1-6, with 9 positions matching TRBD1. Germline V gives CDR1 GTSNPN, CDR2 SVGIG (reference sequence). This CDR3 spans 13 amino acids. Germline trimming cut 8 bases from V and 6 bases from J; bases unmatched to any gene: 5. In DNA form, the CDR3 reads TGTGCCAGATCGGGACAGGGTAATTCACCCCTCCACTTT. Protein product: CARSGQGNSPLHF.

V gene TRBV3-1 (or the pseudogene TRBV3-2) combines with J gene TRBJ2-5, with 8 nucleotides matching TRBD1. Per the germline V gene, CDR1 is LGHDT and CDR2 is YNNKEL (reference sequence). With 6 bases clipped from V and 3 bases from J, the junction kept 3 bases outside the gene matches. The CDR3 has 13 residues. The CDR3 DNA is TGTGCCAGCAGAAGACAGGGGAAAGAGACCCAGTACTTC. This sequence encodes CASRRQGKETQYF.

This clone was observed a handful of times. The CDR3 DNA reads TGTGCCAGCAGTGAATGGAGGGAAGGACGGGAGCAGTACTTC. It yields the protein CASSEWREGREQYF. The rearrangement links TRBV2 to TRBJ2-7, with a tentative D call TRBD2 (6 bases). The V gene's germline CDR1 is SNHLY and CDR2 FYNNEI. The length of the CDR3 is 14 residues. The ends were cut back, 2 bases at V and 7 bases at J, with 15 bases in the middle.

J is TRBJ2-7 and V is TRBV5-1, with 8 bases that match TRBD1. The ends lost 4 bases at V and 1 base at J; junction bases unmatched: 4. CDR1 is SGHRS, CDR2 YFSETQ, per germline. The CDR3 extends over 14 amino acids. Written as DNA, the CDR3 is TGCGCCAGCAGCCGAGGACAGGGTTCCTACGAGCAGTACTTC. Protein: CASSRGQGSYEQYF.

The CDR3 coding sequence is TGTGCCAGCAGCCCGAGCGGGGGGCGGACTGAAGCTTTCTTT. Translated: CASSPSGGRTEAFF. This sequence joins TRBV3-1 (or the pseudogene TRBV3-2) and TRBJ1-1; TRBD1 is a possible D gene (6 bases). The V end was cut by 4 bases, the J end by 5 bases, with 14 bases between. This CDR3 is built from 14 residues. Per germline, CDR1 LGHDT and CDR2 YNNKEL (reference sequence).